This T cell receptor (beta chain) emerged from a study of early T cells in non-severe SARS-CoV-2 infection. The CDR3 runs 15 residues. Germline CDR1 SGDLS, CDR2 YYNGEE. V gave up 0 bases and J gave up 5 bases, with 9 bases separating them. A few counts support this clonotype. Each CDR3 protein gets one entry after TCRdb re-called the 5' RACE reads with MiXCR. This sample has about 61,000 distinct CDR3 sequences, with around 13% found just once. Sequenced material: whole blood, taken at baseline. The genes are TRBV9 and TRBJ1-6; weak D call: TRBD1 (6 bases). The TCR was taken from an adult who was a healthcare worker with PCR-confirmed SARS-CoV-2 infection or an uninfected control (not recorded which). The donor label of this sample is uncertain. This chain's CDR3 is CASSVDRAHNSPLHF. In DNA form, the CDR3 reads TGTGCCAGCAGCGTAGACAGGGCCCATAATTCACCCCTCCACTTT.